This T cell receptor (beta chain) emerged from a study of CD8+ T cells in alopecia areata. Study background: Tofacitinib administration to treated patients was oral, at 5 to 10 mg twice daily. For 6 to 18 months, tofacitinib was taken, and 6 months off drug followed.

RNA extraction was followed by reverse transcription into cDNA, which acted as the sequencing template. Profiled with immunoSEQ multiplex PCR; TCRdb holds only in-frame clones, not every one. The table records about 200,000 clones, 58% of them present only once. Treatment noted: oral pan-JAK inhibitor, 5-10 mg twice daily. The CDR3 totals 12 residues. The germline V gene has CDR1 SGHTA and CDR2 FQGTGA. V lost 7 bases and J lost 7, with 13 bases in between. The TCR comes from a human donor with alopecia areata. This sequence joins TRBV7-3 and TRBJ1-2; D remains ambiguous. The source material was CD4+ T cells sorted from blood, sampled at week 24, from a patient treated with tofacitinib. In DNA, the CDR3 is TGTGCCAGCACCACTTATTATTGTGGCTACACCTTC. Translation gives CASTTYYCGYTF.